The source of this TCR beta chain is a study of shared clonotypes between healthy human individuals (dated by TCRdb to about 2020). With respect to the entire study: The cohort comprised a couple of women and three men aged 18 to 49 years. To estimate repertoire size and how much clonotypes are shared between individuals, the study performed deep sequencing of blood TCR repertoires from roughly five healthy adults. For each donor, three plates each were used for CD4 naive and CD4 memory, two plates were used for CD8 naive, and one plate was used for CD8 memory. Different laboratories and diverse techniques were used to prepare libraries and sequence TCR repertoires, to increase sequencing depth and limit assay-specific biases. Each donor's leukapheresis produced roughly between roughly 0.85 and 10 billion PBMCs.

The donors were healthy, HIV-negative adults with no recently reported acute infections or vaccinations. All donors were Caucasian adults living in Nashville, Tennessee, USA. Magnetic negative selection was used to enrich CD4+ T cells, after which naive cells were positively selected on CD45RA and the negative fraction became the memory subset. After blood collection by leukapheresis, PBMCs were isolated using Ficoll-Histopaque density gradient centrifugation and then cryopreserved in the vapor phase of liquid nitrogen. Purity and quantity of every magnetically sorted T cell population were checked by analytical flow cytometry. Each sorted fraction had its genomic DNA isolated and then quantified by UV absorbance on a Nanodrop 2000c. The paper's findings and limits, for the study overall: Estimated clonotype richness was generally larger for naive than for memory subsets. When several donors were compared, the shared fraction of clonotypes was roughly 5% for naive CD4, about 4% for naive CD8, 2% to 2.5% for memory CD4, and 0.35% to 0.4% for memory CD8. Sampling was restricted to blood, and TCR repertoires in tissues likely differ from the TCR repertoires found in blood. Compared with non-shared clonotypes, the clonotypes found in all four sorted-subset donors had higher generation probabilities. Pairwise subsampling led to the expectation that sequencing depth would affect the degree of clonotype sharing among donors. Because the study included a small number of donors, the genetic and exposure-history diversity represented was limited. Rarefaction of sorted-subset datasets indicated incomplete sequencing despite the large sequencing depth.

Using the deep immunoSEQ assay, TCR CDR3 regions were amplified from genomic DNA by multiplex PCR. Extracted genomic DNA from each cell subset was spread evenly across all wells of several immunoSEQ 96-well plates, with each plate serving as a replicate. For sorted subsets, roughly 200 ng of genomic DNA, equivalent to 25,000 to 35,000 T cell genomes, went into each replicate PCR. The purified libraries were quantified using a Qubit 3.0 fluorometer, sized with a Bioanalyzer 2100, and then quantified again using the KAPA Library Quantification kit. Every immunoSEQ 96-well plate was sequenced on a dedicated single-read 150-cycle Illumina NextSeq 550 flow cell. As for the authors' bioinformatics: The immunoSEQ output contained only junctional sequences without quality scores, so filtering could not match that applied to full-length reads. To assign V/J genes and CDR3, sequences were annotated using PyIR, a Python wrapper for IgBLAST v1.9, with IMGT germline references. Reads with weak V/J assignments (E-value above 1e-6), missing CDR3, stop codons, out-of-frame junctions, or ambiguous translated residues were removed. V3J clonotypes were defined as sequences sharing the same inferred V gene, J gene, and CDR3 amino acid sequence. To compute the percentage overlap between repertoires, the number of shared unique clonotypes was divided by the size of the smaller repertoire. Richness of each repertoire was evaluated using RTK rarefaction, the Chao1 estimator, and Recon v2.1 estimates of unobserved clonotypes. For all TCRbeta clonotypes obtained by the gDNA method from a few donors, generation probabilities were computed with OLGA. TCRdb took over this immuneACCESS table, retaining in-frame rearrangements with V and J assigned. Such tables are incomplete; in checked studies, under half of the missing clones stem from an unresolved V gene, and the remainder is unexplained. The V and J calls and the clone size are those of that table, but D and trimming were determined from the DNA. The sample records around 2.1 million clones, about 94% of which are singletons. Of the sample, less than 0.15% falls within the top ten clones.

Of note for this clone: Its antigen remains unidentified. No base quality information exists; no much larger clone differs at one position.

The source material was naive CD4+ T cells sorted from blood. What the cell subset or site label conveys for this sample: CD45RA+ positively selected. The receptor comes from a man aged 18-30 years in good health.

The DNA sequence follows: TGTGCCAGCATAGGGCGGGAGGCCCTCCCGGAGACCCAGTACTTC. Its translation is CASIGREALPETQYF. The V gene is TRBV6-6 and the J gene is TRBJ2-5; TRBD2 aligns with 8 central bases. CDR1 MNHNY and CDR2 SVGAGI are derived from the germline V gene (reference sequence). V is pruned by 7 bases and J by 5 bases, leaving 12 bases of the junction without a gene match. Inclusive of the bounding cysteine and phenylalanine, the CDR3 is 15 residues long. Only the CDR3 DNA is retained, 45 bases long and in frame from the first base.